Given below is one T cell receptor (beta chain) in context. TCRdb keeps only in-frame clones here, not all; method: immunoSEQ multiplex PCR. This table holds 220,000 or so clones, around 81% found once. The data derive from a study of blood T cell repertoires in COVID-19. The V end lost 5 bases, the J end lost 5 bases, and 9 bases lay between the germline ends. The CDR3 runs to 13 residues. CDR1 and CDR2 (germline): SGHTA, FQGTGA. J is TRBJ2-2 and V is TRBV7-3; D may be TRBD1 (5 bases). Material for sequencing was peripheral blood. The TCR sequence derives from a woman in her sixties or seventies with acute or convalescent COVID-19. Written as DNA, the CDR3 is TGTGCCAGCAGCGCCCAGGGAACCGGGGAGCTGTTTTTT. Encoded protein: CASSAQGTGELFF.